This TCR beta chain was sequenced in a study of T cell repertoires in cytomegalovirus infection. Overall study context: Recently described HLA-C-restricted plus well-studied HLA-B-restricted CMV epitopes were used. A matching HLA type, together with CMV infection, was signaled by public TCR beta signatures.

This clonotype was counted at least ten times. Its antigen remains unknown. Regarding the study as a whole: Dominant in the ex vivo response were TCR beta clonotypes restricted by HLA-C and specific for CMV. Summed frequency of public TCR beta families distinguished CMV carriers with the relevant HLA.

TCRdb re-called the reads through MiXCR, storing one row per CDR3 protein. Of 900,000 to 950,000 distinct CDR3 sequences in the sample, roughly 31% were seen once. There are 12 residues in the CDR3. V gave up 5 bases and J gave up 9 bases, with 13 bases separating them. Germline CDR1 is LNHDA and CDR2 is SQIVND (reference sequence). The chain recombines TRBV19 with TRBJ1-2; D uncertain. The source material was cultured CD8+ T cells from PBMCs, sampled from culture after CMV antigen stimulation. The clonotype comes from a human donor in good health (CMV status not recorded). Some clones in this sample may be carry-over from other donors' samples. The CDR3 region is CASSYGSSSYTF. In nucleotides, the CDR3 is TGTGCCAGTAGTTACGGGTCTTCGAGCTACACCTTC.